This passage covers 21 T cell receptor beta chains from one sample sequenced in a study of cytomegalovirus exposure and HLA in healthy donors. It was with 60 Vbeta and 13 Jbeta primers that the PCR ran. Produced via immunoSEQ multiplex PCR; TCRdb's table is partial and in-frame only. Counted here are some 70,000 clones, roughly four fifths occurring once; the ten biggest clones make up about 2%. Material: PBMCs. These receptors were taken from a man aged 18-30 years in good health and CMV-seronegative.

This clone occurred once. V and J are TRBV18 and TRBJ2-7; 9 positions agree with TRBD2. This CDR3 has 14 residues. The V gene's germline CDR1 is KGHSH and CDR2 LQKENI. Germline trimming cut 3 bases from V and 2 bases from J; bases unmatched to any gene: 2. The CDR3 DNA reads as TGTGCCAGCTCACCCGGGACTAGCCCCTACGAGCAGTACTTC. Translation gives CASSPGTSPYEQYF. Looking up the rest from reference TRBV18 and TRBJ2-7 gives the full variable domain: NAGVMQNPRHLVRRRGQEARLRCSPMKGHSHVYWYRQLPEEGLKFMVYLQKENIIDESGMPKERFSAEFPKEGPSILRIQQVVRGDSAAYFCASSPGTSPYEQYFGPGTRLTVT.

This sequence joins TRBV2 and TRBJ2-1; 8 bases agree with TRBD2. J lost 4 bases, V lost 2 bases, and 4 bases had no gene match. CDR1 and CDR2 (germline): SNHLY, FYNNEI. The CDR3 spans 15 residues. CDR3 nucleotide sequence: TGTGCCAGCAGTGAACTGGCGGGAGGATACAATGAGCAGTTCTTC. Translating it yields CASSELAGGYNEQFF.

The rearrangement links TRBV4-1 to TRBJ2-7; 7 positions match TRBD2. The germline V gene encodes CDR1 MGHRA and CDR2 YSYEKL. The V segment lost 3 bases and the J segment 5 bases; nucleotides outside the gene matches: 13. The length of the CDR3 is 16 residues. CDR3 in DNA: TGCGCCAGCAGCCAGCAGCGGGAAGGGTGGCAGAACGAGCAGTACTTC. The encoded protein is CASSQQREGWQNEQYF.

CDR3 loop: CASREARQPGTDTQYF. The CDR3 DNA follows: TGTGCCAGCAGGGAAGCAAGACAGCCTGGCACAGATACGCAGTATTTT. V usage is TRBV7-2 and J usage is TRBJ2-3; possible D gene TRBD1, 5 bases. V was shortened by 6 bases and J by 1 base, with 17 bases between the two germline ends. Germline CDR1 SGHTA, CDR2 FQGNSA. This CDR3 contains 16 residues.

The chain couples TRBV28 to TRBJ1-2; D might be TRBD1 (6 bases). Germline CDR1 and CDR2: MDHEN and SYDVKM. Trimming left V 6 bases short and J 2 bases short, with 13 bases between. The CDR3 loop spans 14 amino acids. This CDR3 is CASRTTGRNYGYTF. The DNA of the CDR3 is TGTGCCAGCAGAACGACAGGCCGGAACTATGGCTACACCTTC.

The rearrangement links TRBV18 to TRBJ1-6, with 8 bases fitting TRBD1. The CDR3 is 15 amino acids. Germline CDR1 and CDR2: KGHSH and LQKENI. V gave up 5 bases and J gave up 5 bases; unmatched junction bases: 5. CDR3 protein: CASSKDRENNSPLHF. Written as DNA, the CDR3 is TGTGCCAGCTCAAAGGACAGGGAGAATAATTCACCCCTCCACTTT.

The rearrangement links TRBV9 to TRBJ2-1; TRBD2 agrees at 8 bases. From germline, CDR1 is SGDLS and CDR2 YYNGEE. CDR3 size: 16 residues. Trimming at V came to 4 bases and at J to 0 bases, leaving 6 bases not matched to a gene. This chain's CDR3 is CASSPGGVSSYNEQFF. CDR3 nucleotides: TGTGCCAGCAGCCCGGGGGGGGTAAGCTCCTACAATGAGCAGTTCTTC.

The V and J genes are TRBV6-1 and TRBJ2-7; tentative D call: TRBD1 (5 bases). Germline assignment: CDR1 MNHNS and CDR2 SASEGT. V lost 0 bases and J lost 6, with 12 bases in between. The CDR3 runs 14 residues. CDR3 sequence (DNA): TGTGCCAGCAGTGAAGCGCCCGGGCAGGGCGAGCAGTACTTC. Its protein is CASSEAPGQGEQYF.

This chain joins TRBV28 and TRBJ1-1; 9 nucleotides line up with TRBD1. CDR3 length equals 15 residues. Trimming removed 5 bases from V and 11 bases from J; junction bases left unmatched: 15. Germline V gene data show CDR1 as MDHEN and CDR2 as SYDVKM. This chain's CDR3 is CASSPRDRVVVGAFF. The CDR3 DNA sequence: TGTGCCAGCAGTCCCCGGGACAGGGTCGTGGTGGGCGCTTTCTTT.

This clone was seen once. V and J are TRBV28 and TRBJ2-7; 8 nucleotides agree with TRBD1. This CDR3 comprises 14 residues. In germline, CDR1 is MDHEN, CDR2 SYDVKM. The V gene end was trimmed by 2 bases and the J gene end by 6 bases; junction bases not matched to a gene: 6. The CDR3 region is CASSLQGASGEQYF. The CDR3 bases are TGTGCCAGCAGTTTACAGGGGGCGTCTGGCGAGCAGTACTTC.

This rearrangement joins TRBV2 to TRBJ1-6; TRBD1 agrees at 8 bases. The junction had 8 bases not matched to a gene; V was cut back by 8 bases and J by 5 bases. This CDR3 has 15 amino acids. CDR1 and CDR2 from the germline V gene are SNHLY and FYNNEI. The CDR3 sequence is CASRNGQGDNSPLHF. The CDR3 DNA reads TGTGCCAGCCGGAACGGACAGGGCGATAATTCACCCCTCCACTTT.

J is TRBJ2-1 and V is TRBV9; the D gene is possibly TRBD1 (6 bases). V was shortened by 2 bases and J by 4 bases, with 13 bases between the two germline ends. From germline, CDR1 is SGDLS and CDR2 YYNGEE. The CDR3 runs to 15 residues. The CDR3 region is CASSVTGQLYNEQFF. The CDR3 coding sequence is TGTGCCAGCAGCGTGACCGGACAGTTATACAATGAGCAGTTCTTC.

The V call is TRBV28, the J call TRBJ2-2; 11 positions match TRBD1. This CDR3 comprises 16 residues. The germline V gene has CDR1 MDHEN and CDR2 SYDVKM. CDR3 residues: CATNQRTGGRNGELFF. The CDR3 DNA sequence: TGTGCGACCAATCAGAGGACAGGGGGCAGAAACGGGGAGCTGTTTTTT.

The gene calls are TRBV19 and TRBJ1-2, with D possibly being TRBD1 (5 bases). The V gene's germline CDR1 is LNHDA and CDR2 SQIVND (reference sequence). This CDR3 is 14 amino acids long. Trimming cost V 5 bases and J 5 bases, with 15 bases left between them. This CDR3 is CASSSLARAYGYTF. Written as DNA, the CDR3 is TGTGCCAGTAGTTCCCTCGCCAGGGCATATGGCTACACCTTC. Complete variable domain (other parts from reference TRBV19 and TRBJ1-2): DGGITQSPKYLFRKEGQNVTLSCEQNLNHDAMYWYRQDPGQGLRLIYYSQIVNDFQKGDIAEGYSVSREKKESFPLTVTSAQKNPTAFYLCASSSLARAYGYTFGSGTRLTVV.

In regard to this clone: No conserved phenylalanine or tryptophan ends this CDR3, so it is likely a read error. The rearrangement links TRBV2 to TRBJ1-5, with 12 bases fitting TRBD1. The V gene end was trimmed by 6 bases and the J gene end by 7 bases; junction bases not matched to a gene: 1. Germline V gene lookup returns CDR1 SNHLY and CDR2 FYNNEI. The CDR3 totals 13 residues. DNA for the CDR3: TGTGCCAGCAGGGGACAGGGGGCACAGCCCCAGCATTTG. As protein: CASRGQGAQPQHL.

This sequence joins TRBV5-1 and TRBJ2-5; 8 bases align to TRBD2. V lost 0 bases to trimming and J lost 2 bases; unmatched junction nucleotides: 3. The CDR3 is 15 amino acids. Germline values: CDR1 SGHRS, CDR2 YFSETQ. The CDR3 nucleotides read TGCGCCAGCAGCTTGGTAGCGGGACTTCAAGAGACCCAGTACTTC. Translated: CASSLVAGLQETQYF.

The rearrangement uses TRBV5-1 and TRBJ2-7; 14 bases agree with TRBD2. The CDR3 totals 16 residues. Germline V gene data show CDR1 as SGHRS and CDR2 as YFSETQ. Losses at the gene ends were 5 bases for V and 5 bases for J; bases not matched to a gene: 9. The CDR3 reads CASRSGTSGSIDEQYF. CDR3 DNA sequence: TGCGCCAGCAGATCCGGGACTAGCGGGAGCATAGACGAGCAGTACTTC.

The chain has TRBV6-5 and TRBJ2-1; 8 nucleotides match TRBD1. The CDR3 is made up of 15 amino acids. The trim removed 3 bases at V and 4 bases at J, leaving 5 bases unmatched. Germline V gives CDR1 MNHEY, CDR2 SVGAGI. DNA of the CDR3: TGTGCCAGCAGTTATGGGACAGGCGGATACAATGAGCAGTTCTTC. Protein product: CASSYGTGGYNEQFF.

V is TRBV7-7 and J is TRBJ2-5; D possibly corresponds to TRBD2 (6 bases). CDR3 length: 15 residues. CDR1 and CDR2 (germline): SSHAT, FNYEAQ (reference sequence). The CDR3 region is CASSRLGGGSETQYF. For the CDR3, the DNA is TGTGCTAGTTCTCGTCTCGGGGGTGGGTCAGAGACCCAGTACTTC. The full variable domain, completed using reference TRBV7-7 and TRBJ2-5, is GAGVSQSPRYKVTKRGQDVTLRCDPISSHATLYWYQQALGQGPEFLTYFNYEAQPDKSGLPSDRFSAERPEGSISTLTIQRTEQRDSAMYRCASSRLGGGSETQYFGPGTRLLVL.

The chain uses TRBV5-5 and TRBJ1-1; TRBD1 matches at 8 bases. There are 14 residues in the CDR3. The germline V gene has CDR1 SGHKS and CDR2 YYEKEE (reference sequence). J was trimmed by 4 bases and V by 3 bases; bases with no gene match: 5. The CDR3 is CASSSFTGGTEAFF. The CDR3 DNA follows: TGTGCCAGCAGCTCATTCACAGGGGGCACTGAAGCTTTCTTT.

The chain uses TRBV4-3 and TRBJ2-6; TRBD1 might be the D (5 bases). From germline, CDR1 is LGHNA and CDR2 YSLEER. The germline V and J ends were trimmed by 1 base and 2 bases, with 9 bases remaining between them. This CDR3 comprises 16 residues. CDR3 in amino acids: CASSQGSGTGANVLTF. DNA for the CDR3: TGCGCCAGCAGCCAAGGGTCAGGGACTGGGGCCAACGTCCTGACTTTC.